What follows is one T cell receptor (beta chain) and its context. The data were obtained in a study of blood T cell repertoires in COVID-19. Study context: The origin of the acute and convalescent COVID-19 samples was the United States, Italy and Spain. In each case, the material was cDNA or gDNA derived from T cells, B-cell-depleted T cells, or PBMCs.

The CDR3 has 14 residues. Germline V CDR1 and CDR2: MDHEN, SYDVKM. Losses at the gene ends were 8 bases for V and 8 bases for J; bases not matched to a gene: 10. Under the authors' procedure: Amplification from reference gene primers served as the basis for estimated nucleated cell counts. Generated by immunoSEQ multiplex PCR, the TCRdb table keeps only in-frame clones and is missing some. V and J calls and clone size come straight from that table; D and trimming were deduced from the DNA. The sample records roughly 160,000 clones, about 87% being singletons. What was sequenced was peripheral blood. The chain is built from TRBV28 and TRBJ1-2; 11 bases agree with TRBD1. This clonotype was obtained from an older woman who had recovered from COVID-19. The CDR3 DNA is TGTGCCAGCGCTTTGGACAGGGGGCGAGGAGGCTACACCTTC. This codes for CASALDRGRGGYTF.